This TCR beta chain was obtained from a study of blood T cell repertoires in COVID-19 (dated by TCRdb to between 2020 and 2021). In terms of the full investigation: The collaborator samples originated in the United States, Italy and Spain and spanned the acute and convalescent phases of COVID-19. Deeply sampled blood TCRbeta repertoires from subjects exposed to, actively infected with, or recovered from COVID-19 were included in the dataset. Where available, HLA class I and class II types were obtained from metadata supplied by the sample provider rather than from assay-based typing. A de-identified subject ID, COVID-19 status, age in years and sex were almost always included in the sample metadata. The prospective study material was composed of cDNA or gDNA derived from T cells, B-cell-depleted T cells, or PBMCs. The samples were drawn from the first 160 participants of the ongoing ImmuneRACE study and from under 1,500 subjects provided by 6 global collaborators. The repertoires were released in a freely available public database meant as a resource for research on the immune response to SARS-CoV-2.

Including the terminal cysteine and phenylalanine, the CDR3 comprises 15 residues. The read is trimmed to its CDR3 DNA, 45 bases read in frame from base 1. Unmatched junction bases come to 5, with V trimmed by 1 base and J by 7 bases. CDR1 LGHNA and CDR2 YNFKEQ were looked up in the germline V gene. This clone was counted only a few times. Its antigen is still unknown. Per-nucleotide qualities are absent, and no much larger clonotype sits a single base away. At one collaborating source in Seattle, patients were enrolled during active infection and were followed longitudinally through the course of disease. The collaborating institutions used their own protocols to collect whole blood in K2EDTA tubes. Collaborator samples were shipped for TCRbeta analysis as frozen whole blood, isolated PBMCs, or DNA extracted from either sample type. Overall results and qualifications from the work: Clinical and demographic metadata were provided uncurated, with the amount varying by source and participant.

The immunoSEQ Assay, a bias-controlled multiplex PCR, was used to amplify TCRbeta CDR3 regions from genomic DNA. The paper's data handling went like this. The number of nucleated cells in each sample was estimated from the amplification of reference gene primers within the assay. Sequence reads were collapsed and filtered to measure the absolute abundance of every unique TCRbeta CDR3 rearrangement. For each sample, productive Simpson clonality was calculated as the square root of Simpson's diversity index over productive rearrangements. Held by TCRdb, this immuneACCESS table contains in-frame sequences only and omits some clones. Under half of the omission traces to an unresolved V gene where checked; the cause of the rest is unknown. The V and J calls and clone size are taken from that table; D and trimming were inferred from the DNA. The sample has about 150,000 clones on record, about 85% of them singletons. The ten largest clones capture 0.6% to 0.65% of the sample.

This receptor was obtained from a man aged 55-75 years with COVID-19, enrolled during active disease. The chain links TRBV4-2 with TRBJ1-2, and TRBD1 matches 11 of the central bases. The material sequenced was peripheral blood. The CDR3 protein sequence reads: CASSQVPGQGGGYTF. The sequenced DNA is TGTGCCAGCAGCCAAGTTCCGGGACAGGGGGGTGGCTACACCTTC.